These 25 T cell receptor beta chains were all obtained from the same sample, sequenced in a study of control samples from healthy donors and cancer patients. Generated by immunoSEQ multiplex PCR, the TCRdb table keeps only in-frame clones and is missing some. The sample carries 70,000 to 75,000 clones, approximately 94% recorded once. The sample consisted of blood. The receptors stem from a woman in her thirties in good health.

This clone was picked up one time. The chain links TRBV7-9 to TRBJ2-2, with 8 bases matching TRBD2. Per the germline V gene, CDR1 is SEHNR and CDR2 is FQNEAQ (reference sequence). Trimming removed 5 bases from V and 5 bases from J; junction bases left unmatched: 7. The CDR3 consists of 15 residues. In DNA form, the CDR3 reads TGTGCCAGCAGCGGTATCAGCGGGGGTACCGGGGAGCTGTTTTTT. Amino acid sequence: CASSGISGGTGELFF.

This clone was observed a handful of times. The CDR3 DNA reads as TGTGCCAGCAGCTTAGGGGGCCACCCCTTTGGAAACACCATATATTTT. This encodes CASSLGGHPFGNTIYF. V gene TRBV7-9 combines with J gene TRBJ1-3, with a tentative D call TRBD1 (5 bases). This CDR3 has 16 residues. V dropped 1 base and J dropped 3 bases, with 13 bases sitting between them. Germline V gives CDR1 SEHNR, CDR2 FQNEAQ (reference sequence).

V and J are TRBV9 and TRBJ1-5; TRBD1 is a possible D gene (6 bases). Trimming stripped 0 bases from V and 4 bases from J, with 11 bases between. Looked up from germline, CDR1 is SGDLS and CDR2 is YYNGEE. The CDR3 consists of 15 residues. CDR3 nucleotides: TGTGCCAGCAGCGTAGGACCAGGGACAAATCAGCCCCAGCATTTT. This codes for CASSVGPGTNQPQHF.

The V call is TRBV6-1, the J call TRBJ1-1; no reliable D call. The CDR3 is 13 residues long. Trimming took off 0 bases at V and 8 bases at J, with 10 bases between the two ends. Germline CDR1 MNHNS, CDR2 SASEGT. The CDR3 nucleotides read TGTGCCAGCAGTGAAGCCAGAAGAGGGGAAGCTTTCTTT. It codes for CASSEARRGEAFF.

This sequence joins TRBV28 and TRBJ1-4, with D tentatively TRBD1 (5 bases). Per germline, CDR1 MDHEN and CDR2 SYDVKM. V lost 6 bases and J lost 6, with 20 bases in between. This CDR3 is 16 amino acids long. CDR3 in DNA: TGTGCCAGCAGACGACAGAGAGCATTTACGGATGAAAAACTGTTTTTT. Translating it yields CASRRQRAFTDEKLFF.

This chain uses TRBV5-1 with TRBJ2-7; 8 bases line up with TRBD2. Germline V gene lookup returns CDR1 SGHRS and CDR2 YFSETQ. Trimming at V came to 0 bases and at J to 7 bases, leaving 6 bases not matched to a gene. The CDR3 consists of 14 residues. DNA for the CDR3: TGCGCCAGCAGCTTGGACGGGGGGGCTCAAGAGCAGTACGTC. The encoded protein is CASSLDGGAQEQYV.

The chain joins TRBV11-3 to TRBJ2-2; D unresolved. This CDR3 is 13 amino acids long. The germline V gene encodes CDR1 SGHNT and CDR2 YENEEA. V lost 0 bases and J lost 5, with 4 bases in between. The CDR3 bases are TGTGCCAGCAGCTTAGATGGGACCGGGGAGCTGTTTTTT. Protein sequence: CASSLDGTGELFF.

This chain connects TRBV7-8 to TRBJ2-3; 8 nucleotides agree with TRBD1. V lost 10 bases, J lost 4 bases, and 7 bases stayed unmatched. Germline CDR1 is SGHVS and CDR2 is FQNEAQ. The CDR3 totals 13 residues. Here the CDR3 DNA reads TGTGCCACCGGGGCAGGGGGCGCAGATACGCAGTATTTT. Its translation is CATGAGGADTQYF.

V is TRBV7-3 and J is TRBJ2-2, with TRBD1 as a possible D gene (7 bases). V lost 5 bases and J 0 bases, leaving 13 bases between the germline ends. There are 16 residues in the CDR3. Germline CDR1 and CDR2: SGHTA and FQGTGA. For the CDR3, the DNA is TGTGCCAGCAGCCCTCAGGGGGGAACGAACACCGGGGAGCTGTTTTTT. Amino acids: CASSPQGGTNTGELFF.

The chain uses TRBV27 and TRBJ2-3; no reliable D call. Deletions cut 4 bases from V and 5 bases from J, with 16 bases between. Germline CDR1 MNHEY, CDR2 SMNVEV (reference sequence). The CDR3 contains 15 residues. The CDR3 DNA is TGTGCCAGCAGTTCCCTGGGCCTAATTGAAGATACGCAGTATTTT. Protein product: CASSSLGLIEDTQYF.

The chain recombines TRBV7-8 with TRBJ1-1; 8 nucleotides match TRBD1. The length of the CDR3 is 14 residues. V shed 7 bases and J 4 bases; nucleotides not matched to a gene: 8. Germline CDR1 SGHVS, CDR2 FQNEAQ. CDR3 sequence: CASTSDRASTEAFF. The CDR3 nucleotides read TGTGCCAGCACCTCGGACAGGGCCAGCACTGAAGCTTTCTTT. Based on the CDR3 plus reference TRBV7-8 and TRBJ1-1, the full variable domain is GAGVSQSPRYKVAKRGQDVALRCDPISGHVSLFWYQQALGQGPEFLTYFQNEAQLDKSGLPSDRFFAERPEGSVSTLKIQRTQQEDSAVYLCASTSDRASTEAFFGQGTRLTVV.

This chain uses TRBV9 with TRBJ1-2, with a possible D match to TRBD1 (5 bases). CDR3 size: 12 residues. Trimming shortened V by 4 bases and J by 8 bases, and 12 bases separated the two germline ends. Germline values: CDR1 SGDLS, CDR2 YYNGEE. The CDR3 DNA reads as TGTGCCAGCAGCTCTGGACCAGGGGGCTACACCTTC. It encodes CASSSGPGGYTF. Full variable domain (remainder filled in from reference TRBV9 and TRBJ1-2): DSGVTQTPKHLITATGQRVTLRCSPRSGDLSVYWYQQSLDQGLQFLIQYYNGEERAKGNILERFSAQQFPDLHSELNLSSLELGDSALYFCASSSGPGGYTFGSGTRLTVV.

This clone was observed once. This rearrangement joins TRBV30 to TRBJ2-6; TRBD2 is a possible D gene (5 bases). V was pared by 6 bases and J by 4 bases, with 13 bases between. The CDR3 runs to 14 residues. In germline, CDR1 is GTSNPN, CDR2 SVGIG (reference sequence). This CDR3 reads CACIWTQGANVLTF. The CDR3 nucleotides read TGTGCCTGCATTTGGACTCAGGGGGCCAACGTCCTGACTTTC.

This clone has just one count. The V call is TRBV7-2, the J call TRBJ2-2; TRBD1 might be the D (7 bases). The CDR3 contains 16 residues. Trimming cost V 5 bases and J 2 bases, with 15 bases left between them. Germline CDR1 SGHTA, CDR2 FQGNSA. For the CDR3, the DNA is TGTGCCAGCAGCACCCAGGGGGGACAAAACACCGGGGAGCTGTTTTTT. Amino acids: CASSTQGGQNTGELFF. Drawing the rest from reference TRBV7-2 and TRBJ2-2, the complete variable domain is GAGVSQSPSNKVTEKGKDVELRCDPISGHTALYWYRQSLGQGLEFLIYFQGNSAPDKSGLPSDRFSAERTGGSVSTLTIQRTQQEDSAVYLCASSTQGGQNTGELFFGEGSRLTVL.

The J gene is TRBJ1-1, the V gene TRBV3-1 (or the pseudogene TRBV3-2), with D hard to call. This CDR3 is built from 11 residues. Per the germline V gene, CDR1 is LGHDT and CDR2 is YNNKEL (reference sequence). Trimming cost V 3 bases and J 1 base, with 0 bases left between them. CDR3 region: CASSQNTEAFF. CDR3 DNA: TGTGCCAGCAGCCAGAACACTGAAGCTTTCTTT.

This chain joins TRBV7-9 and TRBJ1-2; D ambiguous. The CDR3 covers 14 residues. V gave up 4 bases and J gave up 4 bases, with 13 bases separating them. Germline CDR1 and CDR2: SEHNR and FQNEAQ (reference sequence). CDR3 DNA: TGTGCCAGCAGCTCCTCTAGGGAGGGCTATGGCTACACCTTC. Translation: CASSSSREGYGYTF.

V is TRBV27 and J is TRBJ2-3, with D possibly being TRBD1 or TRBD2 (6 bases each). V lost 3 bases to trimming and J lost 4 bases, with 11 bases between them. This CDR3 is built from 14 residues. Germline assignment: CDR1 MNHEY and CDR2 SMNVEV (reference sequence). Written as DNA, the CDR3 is TGTGCCAGCAGTTTGGGGGGCCCAGCAGATACGCAGTATTTT. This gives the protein CASSLGGPADTQYF.

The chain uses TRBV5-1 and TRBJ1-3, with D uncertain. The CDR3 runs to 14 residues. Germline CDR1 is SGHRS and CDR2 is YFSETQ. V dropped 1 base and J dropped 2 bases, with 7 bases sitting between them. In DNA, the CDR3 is TGCGCCAGCAGCTTGAGCGGGACTGGAAACACCATATATTTT. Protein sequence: CASSLSGTGNTIYF.

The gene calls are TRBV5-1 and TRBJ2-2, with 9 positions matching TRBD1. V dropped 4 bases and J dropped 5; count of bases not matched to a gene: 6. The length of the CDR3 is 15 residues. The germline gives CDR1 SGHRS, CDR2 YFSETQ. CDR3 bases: TGCGCCAGCAGCCCGGGACAGGGCGGTACCGGGGAGCTGTTTTTT. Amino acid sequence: CASSPGQGGTGELFF.

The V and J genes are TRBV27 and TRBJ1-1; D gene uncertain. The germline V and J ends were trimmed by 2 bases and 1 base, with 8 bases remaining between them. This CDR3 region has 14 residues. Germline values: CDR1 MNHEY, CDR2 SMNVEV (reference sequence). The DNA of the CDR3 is TGTGCCAGCAGTTTACGGGTCCCGAACACTGAAGCTTTCTTT. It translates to CASSLRVPNTEAFF.

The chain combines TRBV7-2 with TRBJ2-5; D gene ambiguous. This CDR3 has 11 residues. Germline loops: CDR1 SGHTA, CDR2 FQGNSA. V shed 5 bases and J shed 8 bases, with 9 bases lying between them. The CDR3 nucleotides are TGTGCCAGCAGCGTACAGACAACCCAGTACTTC. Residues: CASSVQTTQYF.

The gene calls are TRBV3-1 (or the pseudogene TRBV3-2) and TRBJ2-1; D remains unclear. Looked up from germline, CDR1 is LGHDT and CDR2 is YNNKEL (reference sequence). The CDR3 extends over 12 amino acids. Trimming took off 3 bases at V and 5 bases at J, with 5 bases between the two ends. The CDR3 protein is CASSQSDNEQFF. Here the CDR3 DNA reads TGTGCCAGCAGCCAGTCTGACAATGAGCAGTTCTTC.

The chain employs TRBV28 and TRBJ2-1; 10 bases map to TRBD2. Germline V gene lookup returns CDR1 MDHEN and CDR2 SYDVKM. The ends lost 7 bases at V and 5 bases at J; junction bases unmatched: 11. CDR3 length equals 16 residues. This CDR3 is CASTLGGAGGNNEQFF. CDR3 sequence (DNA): TGTGCCAGCACCCTGGGGGGAGCGGGGGGGAACAATGAGCAGTTCTTC. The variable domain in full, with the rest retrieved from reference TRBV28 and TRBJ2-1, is DVKVTQSSRYLVKRTGEKVFLECVQDMDHENMFWYRQDPGLGLRLIYFSYDVKMKEKGDIPEGYSVSREKKERFSLILESASTNQTSMYLCASTLGGAGGNNEQFFGPGTRLTVL.

CDR3 region: CASSFWGADTQYF. For the CDR3, the DNA is TGTGCCAGCAGTTTTTGGGGCGCAGATACGCAGTATTTT. The chain uses TRBV27 and TRBJ2-3, with D possibly TRBD1 on 5 matching bases. The CDR3 extends over 13 amino acids. With 3 bases removed from V and 4 bases from J, the gap between germline ends came to 8 bases. Germline V lookup: CDR1 MNHEY, CDR2 SMNVEV (reference sequence).

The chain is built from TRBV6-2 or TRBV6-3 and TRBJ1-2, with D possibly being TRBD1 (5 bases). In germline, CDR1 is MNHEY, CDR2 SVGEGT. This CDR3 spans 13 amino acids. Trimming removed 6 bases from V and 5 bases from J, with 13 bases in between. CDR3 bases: TGTGCCAGCAGCCCCGGGACGGAGTATGGCTACACCTTC. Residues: CASSPGTEYGYTF.